One and the same sample provided the 14 T cell receptor beta chains below, sequenced in a study of T cells after yellow fever vaccination. Using its own MiXCR run on the 5' RACE reads, TCRdb lists one record per CDR3 protein. The sample contains approximately 330,000 distinct CDR3 sequences, around 13% of which appear only once. The source was CD4+ T cells sorted from PBMCs, collected 15 days after the yellow fever booster vaccination. Every receptor here comes from a man between 18 and 35 years old who received the YFV17D yellow fever vaccine.

The J gene is TRBJ2-3, the V gene TRBV9; D is ambiguous. Per germline, CDR1 SGDLS and CDR2 YYNGEE. V lost 3 bases, J lost 0 bases, and 14 bases lay in between. The CDR3 contains 16 residues. The CDR3 DNA follows: TGTGCCAGCAGCGCAAGGGTGTTTCCCAGCACAGATACGCAGTATTTT. Encoded protein: CASSARVFPSTDTQYF. The variable domain in full, with the rest retrieved from reference TRBV9 and TRBJ2-3, is DSGVTQTPKHLITATGQRVTLRCSPRSGDLSVYWYQQSLDQGLQFLIQYYNGEERAKGNILERFSAQQFPDLHSELNLSSLELGDSALYFCASSARVFPSTDTQYFGPGTRLTVL.

This clonotype was recorded many times. This chain links TRBV7-2 with TRBJ1-2; D remains ambiguous. The ends were cut back, 2 bases at V and 7 bases at J, with 11 bases in the middle. Per the germline V gene, CDR1 is SGHTA and CDR2 is FQGNSA. This CDR3 contains 13 residues. The CDR3 nucleotides are TGTGCCAGCAGCTTATCTGTCCTTCCTGGCTACACCTTC. Its protein is CASSLSVLPGYTF.

In this sample, this clonotype turned up a few times. V gene TRBV29-1 combines with J gene TRBJ1-5; D unclear. This CDR3 has 15 residues. V was cut by 0 bases and J by 0 bases, with 9 bases left in between. Germline values: CDR1 SQVTM, CDR2 ANQGSEA. CDR3 sequence: CSVEEMEYSNQPQHF. For the CDR3, the DNA is TGCAGCGTTGAAGAAATGGAGTATAGCAATCAGCCCCAGCATTTT.

There are a few counts of this clonotype. The chain employs TRBV27 and TRBJ2-2, with 9 bases identical to TRBD1. V was clipped by 6 bases and J by 4 bases; unmatched bases: 9. Germline CDR1 MNHEY, CDR2 SMNVEV (reference sequence). The CDR3 has 16 amino acids. The CDR3 protein is CASRTPGQGTTGELFF. The CDR3 nucleotides read TGTGCCAGCAGGACGCCGGGACAGGGCACCACCGGGGAGCTGTTTTTT.

V and J are TRBV7-9 and TRBJ2-3, with D perhaps TRBD1 (6 bases). Germline V CDR1 and CDR2: SEHNR, FQNEAQ (reference sequence). There are 15 residues in the CDR3. V was trimmed by 5 bases and J by 8 bases, leaving 20 bases between them. The CDR3 sequence: CASSRDRRKMITQYF. The CDR3 DNA reads as TGTGCCAGCAGCCGCGACAGGAGGAAGATGATTACGCAGTATTTT.

This clonotype was seen more than once but under ten times. The chain couples TRBV9 to TRBJ1-2; D is possibly TRBD1 (5 bases). The CDR3 has 14 amino acids. Germline CDR1 reads SGDLS; CDR2 reads YYNGEE. The V end lost 4 bases, the J end lost 8 bases, and 18 bases lay between the germline ends. This chain's CDR3 is CASSPSGRVRGYTF. In DNA form, the CDR3 reads TGTGCCAGCAGCCCGTCCGGCAGGGTCAGAGGCTACACCTTC.

Only a few counts were recorded for this clonotype. The rearrangement joins TRBV7-2 to TRBJ1-6; D is perhaps TRBD1 (6 bases). Trimming pared 5 bases from V and 4 bases from J, leaving 15 bases between. Germline V CDR1 and CDR2: SGHTA, FQGNSA. The CDR3 extends over 16 amino acids. The CDR3 sequence: CASSHTGRSYNSPLHF. The CDR3 DNA is TGTGCCAGCAGCCATACAGGGAGATCTTATAATTCACCCCTCCACTTT. Full variable domain (rest looked up from reference TRBV7-2 and TRBJ1-6): GAGVSQSPSNKVTEKGKDVELRCDPISGHTALYWYRQSLGQGLEFLIYFQGNSAPDKSGLPSDRFSAERTGGSVSTLTIQRTQQEDSAVYLCASSHTGRSYNSPLHFGNGTRLTVT.

The table lists this clonotype with a few counts. The chain combines TRBV5-1 with TRBJ2-3; D possibly corresponds to TRBD1 (6 bases). The length of the CDR3 is 15 residues. Germline assignment: CDR1 SGHRS and CDR2 YFSETQ. V was trimmed by 3 bases and J by 0 bases, leaving 11 bases between them. The CDR3 loop reads CASSSRTDSTDTQYF. DNA for the CDR3: TGCGCCAGCAGCTCCAGGACAGACAGCACAGATACGCAGTATTTT. The whole variable domain, remainder taken from reference TRBV5-1 and TRBJ2-3, is KAGVTQTPRYLIKTRGQQVTLSCSPISGHRSVSWYQQTPGQGLQFLFEYFSETQRNKGNFPGRFSGRQFSNSRSEMNVSTLELGDSALYLCASSSRTDSTDTQYFGPGTRLTVL.

This clonotype was counted ten times or more. V usage is TRBV4-1 and J usage is TRBJ2-1; TRBD2 matches at 9 bases. V was clipped by 1 base and J by 0 bases; unmatched bases: 4. Germline loops: CDR1 MGHRA, CDR2 YSYEKL. CDR3 size: 17 residues. As DNA, the CDR3 is TGCGCCAGCAGCCAAGGACTAGCGGTTAGCTCCTACAATGAGCAGTTCTTC. Translated: CASSQGLAVSSYNEQFF.

This clonotype was seen only a few times. The J gene is TRBJ1-2, the V gene TRBV20-1; D is possibly TRBD1 (6 bases). The germline CDR1 and CDR2 sequences are DFQATT and SNEGSKA (reference sequence). Between the trimmed V and J ends, which lost 7 bases and 4 bases, there was a span of 16 bases. CDR3 length equals 13 residues. CDR3 sequence reads: CSVADRRTYGYTF. CDR3 DNA: TGCAGTGTTGCCGACAGGAGGACCTATGGCTACACCTTC.

This clonotype was counted between two and nine times. The chain couples TRBV5-1 to TRBJ1-2, with a possible D match to TRBD1 (5 bases). V was clipped by 3 bases and J by 8 bases, with 14 bases between them. The germline V gene encodes CDR1 SGHRS and CDR2 YFSETQ. The CDR3 runs to 13 residues. CDR3 sequence reads: CASSSRDGGGYTF. DNA of the CDR3: TGCGCCAGCAGCTCCCGGGACGGTGGCGGCTACACCTTC.

The chain is built from TRBV11-2 and TRBJ2-2, with D maybe TRBD1 (6 bases). V was pared by 8 bases and J by 4 bases, with 14 bases between. This CDR3 is 14 amino acids long. The V gene's germline CDR1 is SGHAT and CDR2 FQNNGV. CDR3 residues: CASGTQGGTGELFF. The CDR3 DNA sequence: TGTGCCAGCGGAACACAAGGGGGCACCGGGGAGCTGTTTTTT.

The chain links TRBV6-2 or TRBV6-3 to TRBJ2-7; D ambiguous. CDR1 and CDR2 (germline): MNHEY, SVGEGT. The CDR3 runs to 13 residues. The V and J ends lost 6 bases and 0 bases respectively, with 9 bases between them. The CDR3 reads CASRPPGSYEQYV. The CDR3 DNA is TGTGCCAGCAGACCTCCGGGCTCCTACGAGCAGTACGTC.

This clonotype has only a few counts. The chain uses TRBV2 and TRBJ2-3; D gene ambiguous. V dropped 2 bases and J dropped 6 bases, with 3 bases sitting between them. The CDR3 consists of 11 residues. Germline assignment: CDR1 SNHLY and CDR2 FYNNEI. Here the CDR3 DNA reads TGTGCCAGCAGTGAATTTGATACGCAGTATTTT. Amino acid sequence: CASSEFDTQYF.